A single sample is the source of the 2 T cell receptor beta chains below, sequenced in a study of blood T cell repertoires in COVID-19. TCRdb keeps only in-frame clones here, not all; method: immunoSEQ multiplex PCR. The sample records about 270,000 clones, approximately 89% being singletons. The sequenced material came from peripheral blood. These receptors were obtained from a man aged 35 to 55 with active or convalescent COVID-19.

The genes are TRBV11-1 and TRBJ2-1, with TRBD1 as a possible D gene (6 bases). CDR1 is SGHAT and CDR2 is FQDESV in the germline V gene (reference sequence). Trimming took 5 bases from V and 3 from J, leaving 14 bases between them. CDR3 length equals 15 residues. This CDR3 reads CASSRAGVIYNEQFF. The CDR3 DNA is TGTGCCAGCAGCAGGGCAGGGGTAATCTACAATGAGCAGTTCTTC.

The chain is built from TRBV6-5 and TRBJ1-6, with D possibly matching TRBD1 (6 bases). Germline V lookup: CDR1 MNHEY, CDR2 SVGAGI. Trimming removed 0 bases from V and 13 bases from J, with 16 bases in between. The CDR3 length is 15 residues. DNA of the CDR3: TGTGCCAGCAGTTACTCGGGGACACCGATTTCGCCCCTCCACTTT. Its translation: CASSYSGTPISPLHF.